A single count supports the clone carrying this TCR beta chain. The antigen is unknown. This entry comes from a study of response to subunit inactivated influenza vaccine. Study-level results: Each seasonal influenza vaccination recruits few new T cells, the authors suggested.

From the RT-PCR reads, TCRdb called clonotypes with MiXCR, one entry per CDR3 protein. The sample contains about 780,000 distinct CDR3 sequences, about 18% of which appear only once. The CDR3 consists of 19 residues. V shed 5 bases and J shed 3 bases, with 28 bases lying between them. CDR1 and CDR2 from the germline V gene are MDHEN and SYDVKM. This specimen consisted of PBMCs from blood, obtained 5 to 6 days after vaccination. The origin of this receptor is a man between 50 and 59 years old who received an inactivated influenza vaccine. V is TRBV28 and J is TRBJ2-5; a weak D match, TRBD1 (6 bases). The CDR3 here is CASSPYHRVRDPEKETQYF. CDR3 in DNA: TGTGCCAGCAGTCCGTACCACAGGGTTAGAGATCCAGAGAAAGAGACCCAGTACTTC.